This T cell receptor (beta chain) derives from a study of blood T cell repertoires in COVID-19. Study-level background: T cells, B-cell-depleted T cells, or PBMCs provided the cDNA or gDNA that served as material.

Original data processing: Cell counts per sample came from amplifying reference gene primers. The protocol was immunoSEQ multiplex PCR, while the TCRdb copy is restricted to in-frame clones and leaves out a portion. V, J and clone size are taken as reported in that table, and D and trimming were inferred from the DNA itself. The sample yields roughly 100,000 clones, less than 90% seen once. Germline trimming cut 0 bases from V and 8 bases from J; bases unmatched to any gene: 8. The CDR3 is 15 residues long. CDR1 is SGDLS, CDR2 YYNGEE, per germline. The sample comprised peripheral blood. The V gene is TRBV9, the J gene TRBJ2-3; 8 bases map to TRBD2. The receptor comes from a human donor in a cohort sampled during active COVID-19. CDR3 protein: CASSVDGRAPGTQYF. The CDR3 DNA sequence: TGTGCCAGCAGCGTAGACGGGAGGGCCCCTGGTACGCAGTATTTT.